The 2 T cell receptor beta chains below come from one sample, sequenced in a study of radiation and T cells in renal cell carcinoma. Repertoires were generated with immunoSEQ multiplex PCR, while TCRdb's copy carries only in-frame clones and drops some. This sample has about 140,000 clones; roughly 80% occur once, and the top ten carry under 30%. Time point reported: baseline pretreatment blood. Specified treatment: 15 Gy SBRT to primary tumor, nephrectomy 4 weeks later. The sample was blood, taken from a patient whose treatment included radiotherapy and nephrectomy. The receptors were sampled from a woman in her fifties or sixties with renal cell carcinoma.

This clone has just a few counts. The chain couples TRBV4-3 to TRBJ1-4; TRBD1 is a possible D gene (6 bases). The CDR3 loop spans 17 amino acids. Trimming took 0 bases from V and 3 from J, leaving 14 bases between them. Germline V gene sequence: CDR1 LGHNA, CDR2 YSLEER. The CDR3, as DNA: TGCGCCAGCAGCCAAGAATTCGGGGGGCTCGCTAATGAAAAACTGTTTTTT. It yields the protein CASSQEFGGLANEKLFF.

The chain uses TRBV9 and TRBJ2-5, with unresolved D. The CDR3 contains 15 residues. Trimming pared 0 bases from V and 0 bases from J, leaving 9 bases between. The V gene's germline CDR1 is SGDLS and CDR2 YYNGEE. The CDR3 sequence: CASSVGNGHQETQYF. CDR3 sequence (DNA): TGTGCCAGCAGCGTAGGGAACGGACACCAAGAGACCCAGTACTTC.